Below, 28 T cell receptor beta chains from the same sample are listed, as sequenced in a study of glioma-infiltrating T cells. The iRepertoire nested amplicon-rescue multiplex PCR amplified TCR alpha and beta CDR3s from RNA. TCRdb re-derived calls from the multiplex PCR reads in MiXCR, one entry per CDR3 protein. This repertoire shows around 350,000 distinct CDR3 sequences, roughly 41% found once; its top ten account for around 12%. The specimen sequenced was glioma tissue, nonneoplastic brain tissue, or PBMCs (not recorded which). All receptors come from a human donor with low-grade glioma or glioblastoma, undergoing nonglioma brain surgery, or in good health (not recorded which).

Concerning this clonotype: A much bigger clone sits one base away, suggesting this may be a read error. No conserved phenylalanine or tryptophan ends this CDR3, so it is likely a read error. The J gene is TRBJ2-7, the V gene TRBV27; D is possibly TRBD2 (6 bases). V was cut by 3 bases and J by 3 bases, with 15 bases left in between. The CDR3 spans 15 residues. Looked up from germline, CDR1 is MNHEY and CDR2 is SMNVEV (reference sequence). Here the CDR3 reads CASSLLSFGSYEQYS. In DNA, the CDR3 is TGTGCCAGCAGTTTGCTCTCCTTCGGGAGCTACGAGCAGTACTCC.

In the case of this clonotype: One end of the junction is discordant with germline, which a read error may explain. The J gene is TRBJ2-1, the V gene TRBV7-9, with 12 bases identical to TRBD2. The germline gives CDR1 SEHNR, CDR2 FQNEAQ (reference sequence). The CDR3 runs 18 residues. CDR3 protein: CASSSGLAGRISYNEQFF. The CDR3, as DNA: TGTGCCAGCAGCTCCGGACTAGCGGGGCGCATCTCCTACAATGAGCAATTCTTC.

This clonotype was detected a few times. The chain uses TRBV6-6 and TRBJ2-2, with 9 bases lining up with TRBD2. Unmatched junction bases numbered 4, after V lost 2 bases and J lost 6 bases. Germline CDR1 reads MNHNY; CDR2 reads SVGAGI (reference sequence). The CDR3 loop spans 15 amino acids. The CDR3 loop is CASSYLTSGAGELFF. The CDR3 DNA follows: TGTGCCAGCAGTTACCTGACTAGCGGTGCCGGGGAGCTGTTTTTT.

With regard to this clonotype: It may be a read error: a sequence one base away is much more abundant. The chain has TRBV27 and TRBJ1-5; D possibly corresponds to TRBD1 (6 bases). The CDR3 totals 15 residues. The germline CDR1 and CDR2 sequences are MNHEY and SMNVEV (reference sequence). The CDR3 reads CARSSGQLGNQPQHF. In DNA, the CDR3 is TGTGCCAGAAGTTCCGGACAGCTCGGGAATCAGCCCCAGCATTTT.

This clonotype showed up many times. This chain links TRBV15 with TRBJ1-1; D gene ambiguous. V lost 0 bases and J lost 11, with 16 bases in between. The CDR3 length is 14 residues. CDR1 LNHNV and CDR2 YYDKDF come from the germline V gene (reference sequence). Here the CDR3 DNA reads TGTGCCACCAGCAGAGATCTGGCGGTTCGTGGGGCTTTCTTT. It translates to CATSRDLAVRGAFF.

J is TRBJ2-5 and V is TRBV2, with D possibly TRBD2 on 5 matching bases. Trimming left V 6 bases short and J 0 bases short, with 14 bases between. The CDR3 consists of 15 residues. Germline loops: CDR1 SNHLY, CDR2 FYNNEI. The CDR3 DNA sequence: TGTGCCAGCAGAGTAGTGGGAGAGTACCAAGAGACCCAGTACTTC. Its translation: CASRVVGEYQETQYF.

This clonotype was observed a few times. This sequence joins TRBV28 and TRBJ2-2, with 12 bases fitting TRBD1. The CDR3 sequence is 15 residues long. CDR1 MDHEN and CDR2 SYDVKM come from the germline V gene. V lost 8 bases, J lost 4 bases, and 5 bases stayed unmatched. The CDR3 loop is CASQGQGAVTGELFF. Here the CDR3 DNA reads TGTGCCAGCCAGGGACAGGGGGCAGTCACCGGGGAGCTGTTTTTT.

This clonotype showed up just a few times. V and J are TRBV4-3 and TRBJ2-1; D not certain. This CDR3 is built from 15 residues. V lost 0 bases, J lost 0 bases, and 6 bases lay in between. The germline gives CDR1 LGHNA, CDR2 YSLEER. DNA for the CDR3: TGCGCCAGCAGCCAAGATATGGGCTCCTACAATGAGCAGTTCTTC. Amino acids: CASSQDMGSYNEQFF.

There are a few counts of this clonotype. The rearrangement uses TRBV6-1 and TRBJ2-1, with 10 bases fitting TRBD2. Germline V lookup: CDR1 MNHNS, CDR2 SASEGT. The CDR3 loop spans 15 amino acids. Trimming took 5 bases from V and 6 from J; bases not matched to a gene: 7. As DNA, the CDR3 is TGTGCCAGCAGTTCCCCTAGCGGGAGAGGCAATGAGCAGTTCTTC. Protein sequence: CASSSPSGRGNEQFF.

This clonotype was seen ten or more times. The rearrangement joins TRBV27 to TRBJ2-3, with TRBD1 matching over 7 bases. V was pared by 1 base and J by 4 bases, with 2 bases of the junction left unmatched. The length of the CDR3 is 14 residues. The germline V gene has CDR1 MNHEY and CDR2 SMNVEV (reference sequence). The chain's CDR3 is CASSLYRGADTQYF. The CDR3 DNA follows: TGTGCCAGCAGTTTATACAGGGGAGCAGATACGCAGTATTTT.

Concerning this clonotype itself: A much more abundant neighbour one base away suggests this may be a read error. The J gene is TRBJ2-1, the V gene TRBV28; D unresolved. Per germline, CDR1 MDHEN and CDR2 SYDVKM. The CDR3 has 12 residues. Written as DNA, the CDR3 is TGTGCCAGCAGTTTATTCACGGGTGAGAAGTTCTTC. It codes for CASSLFTGEKFF.

To note about this clonotype: It is likely a read error, because the conserved phenylalanine at the end of the CDR3 is missing. The gene calls are TRBV27 and TRBJ2-5, with D possibly matching TRBD1 (6 bases). CDR3 size: 15 residues. The V end lost 6 bases, the J end lost 3 bases, and 17 bases lay between the germline ends. Germline CDR1 MNHEY, CDR2 SMNVEV (reference sequence). DNA for the CDR3: TGTGCCAGCAGATTGACAGGAGTCCCCGAAGAGACCCAGTACCTC. It codes for CASRLTGVPEETQYL.

This clonotype was observed a handful of times. V gene TRBV20-1 combines with J gene TRBJ2-5; D is unresolved. CDR3 size: 14 residues. The V gene lost 0 bases and the J gene lost 0 bases, with 8 bases spanning the gap. The germline CDR1 and CDR2 sequences are DFQATT and SNEGSKA (reference sequence). The CDR3 sequence: CSAREDEYQETQYF. The CDR3 DNA is TGCAGTGCTAGAGAAGACGAGTACCAAGAGACCCAGTACTTC.

This chain links TRBV5-1 with TRBJ2-3, with D unclear. The ends were cut back, 0 bases at V and 2 bases at J, with 16 bases in the middle. The CDR3 is 17 amino acids. CDR1 and CDR2 (germline): SGHRS, YFSETQ. CDR3 nucleotides: TGCGCCAGCAGCTTGGTCTCGGCGGCGGTTCCCACAGATACGCAGTATTTT. This sequence encodes CASSLVSAAVPTDTQYF.

The chain recombines TRBV28 with TRBJ2-2, with D hard to call. The CDR3 has 15 residues. Germline CDR1 reads MDHEN; CDR2 reads SYDVKM. The V end lost 7 bases, the J end lost 3 bases, and 15 bases lay between the germline ends. The CDR3 loop is CASTRDLAYTGELFF. CDR3 nucleotide sequence: TGTGCCAGCACCCGAGATCTGGCTTACACCGGGGAGCTGTTTTTT.

The chain recombines TRBV7-2 with TRBJ2-7, with 7 bases that match TRBD2. CDR1 and CDR2 from the germline V gene are SGHTA and FQGNSA. This CDR3 comprises 15 residues. The trim removed 6 bases at V and 5 bases at J, leaving 13 bases unmatched. DNA for the CDR3: TGTGCCAGCAGTTTCAATAGCGGGCCTCGAAACGAGCAGTACTTC. Residues: CASSFNSGPRNEQYF.

In the case of this clonotype: This clone may be a read error of a much larger clone one base away. This chain connects TRBV28 to TRBJ2-7; perhaps TRBD1 as D (5 bases). This CDR3 is built from 13 residues. The germline gives CDR1 MDHEN, CDR2 SYDVKM. The CDR3 DNA is TGTGCCAGAAGTTTGGGGCTCGCTTACGAGCAGTACTTC. Protein product: CARSLGLAYEQYF.

J is TRBJ1-6 and V is TRBV12-3 or TRBV12-4; 10 bases are shared with TRBD1. Trimming at V came to 5 bases and at J to 5 bases, leaving 3 bases not matched to a gene. The CDR3 runs to 15 residues. As DNA, the CDR3 is TGTGCCAGCAGTACCGGGACAGGGGATAATTCACCCCTCCACTTT. Its protein product is CASSTGTGDNSPLHF.

The chain links TRBV7-9 to TRBJ2-1; 7 bases fit TRBD2. The CDR3 spans 16 residues. The germline gives CDR1 SEHNR, CDR2 FQNEAQ (reference sequence). V dropped 5 bases and J dropped 5; count of bases not matched to a gene: 12. The CDR3 nucleotides are TGTGCCAGCAGCCTCTACGGGAGCGGGACTGACAATGAGCAGTTCTTC. Protein product: CASSLYGSGTDNEQFF.

CDR3 residues: CAISDPLGIFGGSNTGELFF. For the CDR3, the DNA is TGTGCCATCAGTGACCCCTTGGGCATCTTCGGAGGAAGTAACACCGGGGAGCTGTTTTTT. This chain links TRBV10-3 with TRBJ2-2; perhaps TRBD2 as D (5 bases). CDR3 length equals 20 residues. Germline V gene lookup returns CDR1 ENHRY and CDR2 SYGVKD. V lost 3 bases and J 2 bases, leaving 25 bases between the germline ends.

In the case of this clonotype: A single base separates this from a much larger clone, so it may be a read error. V and J are TRBV6-5 and TRBJ1-1; no clear D gene. This CDR3 is built from 13 residues. Germline V gene lookup returns CDR1 MNHEY and CDR2 SVGAGI. CDR3 nucleotide sequence: TGTACCAGCAGTTCTTACTTGAACACTGAAGCTTTCTTT. Protein: CTSSSYLNTEAFF.

This clonotype has a handful of counts. The CDR3 nucleotides read TGTGCCAGCACCGCTGGCAGGCTGTGGAATCAGCCCCAGCATTTT. Encoded protein: CASTAGRLWNQPQHF. V is TRBV6-2 or TRBV6-3 and J is TRBJ1-5; D gene uncertain. The germline gives CDR1 MNHEY, CDR2 SVGEGT. Trimming stripped 7 bases from V and 4 bases from J, with 17 bases between. There are 15 residues in the CDR3.

This clonotype was seen ten or more times. This rearrangement joins TRBV27 to TRBJ2-7; TRBD1 matches 7 bases. The CDR3 runs to 15 residues. Germline V gene sequence: CDR1 MNHEY, CDR2 SMNVEV (reference sequence). Unmatched junction bases numbered 8, after V lost 3 bases and J lost 3 bases. CDR3 region: CASSFGRGINYEQYF. In DNA, the CDR3 is TGTGCCAGCAGTTTCGGCAGGGGGATTAACTACGAGCAGTACTTC.

The chain links TRBV20-1 to TRBJ1-1; 8 nucleotides match TRBD1. V was pared by 5 bases and J by 0 bases, with 5 bases of the junction left unmatched. Germline CDR1 reads DFQATT; CDR2 reads SNEGSKA (reference sequence). The CDR3 covers 14 residues. CDR3 nucleotides: TGCAGTGCTTCGGACAGGGCTATGAACACTGAAGCTTTCTTT. Translated, it gives CSASDRAMNTEAFF.

The chain uses TRBV15 and TRBJ2-1; 7 nucleotides line up with TRBD2. The CDR3 has 16 residues. Looked up from germline, CDR1 is LNHNV and CDR2 is YYDKDF (reference sequence). Trimming removed 4 bases from V and 0 bases from J; junction bases left unmatched: 6. CDR3 in amino acids: CATSIHPSGSYNEQFF. The CDR3 DNA is TGTGCCACCAGCATACATCCTAGCGGCTCCTACAATGAGCAGTTCTTC.

J is TRBJ2-1 and V is TRBV15; 7 positions match TRBD2. The J segment lost 3 bases and the V segment lost 0 bases, leaving 8 bases of the junction unmatched. Germline V lookup: CDR1 LNHNV, CDR2 YYDKDF (reference sequence). CDR3 length equals 17 residues. The CDR3 sequence: CATSRDRTGGRYNEQFF. The CDR3 coding sequence is TGTGCCACCAGCAGAGATCGGACGGGAGGACGCTACAATGAGCAGTTCTTC.

This rearrangement joins TRBV2 to TRBJ1-1; 8 bases are shared with TRBD1. Germline V gene data show CDR1 as SNHLY and CDR2 as FYNNEI. The CDR3 is made up of 18 amino acids. The ends lost 7 bases at V and 7 bases at J; junction bases unmatched: 23. CDR3 residues: CASISRPLGQGDLVEAFF. As DNA, the CDR3 is TGTGCCAGCATTTCACGTCCTCTAGGACAGGGCGATCTTGTTGAAGCTTTCTTT.

The rearrangement links TRBV27 to TRBJ2-3; possible D gene TRBD2, 6 bases. The CDR3 runs 16 residues. The V end was cut by 9 bases, the J end by 2 bases, with 21 bases between. The V gene's germline CDR1 is MNHEY and CDR2 SMNVEV (reference sequence). The CDR3 coding sequence is TGTGCCAGTAAGAAGGGACTGACGGTGTTCACAGATACGCAGTATTTT. Encoded protein: CASKKGLTVFTDTQYF.